The text below deals with one T cell receptor beta chain. The data originate from a study of cytomegalovirus exposure and HLA in healthy donors. Study context: About 83 million unique TCRs from HLA-typed donors made up an early data release.

Amplification used 60 Vbeta primers and 13 Jbeta primers. Clones were read by immunoSEQ multiplex PCR, and TCRdb kept only the in-frame ones, dropping some. The sample includes 95,000 to 150,000 clones. Trimming removed 2 bases at V and 1 base at J, with 14 bases between. The CDR3 sequence is 16 residues long. Germline values: CDR1 MGHRA, CDR2 YSYEKL. This sequence originates from a man between 18 and 35 years old in good health and CMV-seronegative. What was sequenced was PBMCs. The chain links TRBV4-1 to TRBJ1-1; no definite D call. CDR3 region: CASSQRFTEPNTEAFF. CDR3 sequence (DNA): TGCGCCAGCAGCCAACGATTTACAGAACCGAACACTGAAGCTTTCTTT.